The 3 T cell receptor beta chains below were found in one sample sequenced in a study of blood T cells in healthy people across ages. A second roughly 6 to 12 cycle PCR used barcoded and J-beta primers. TCRdb reprocessed the 5' RACE reads via MiXCR and lists one record per CDR3 protein. Of approximately 800,000 distinct CDR3 sequences in the sample, under 40% were seen once. Sequencing was done on a sample of blood. These receptors all stem from a young man in good health.

The chain recombines TRBV6-6 with TRBJ1-4; 10 bases fit TRBD1. Trimming at V came to 6 bases and at J to 10 bases, leaving 5 bases not matched to a gene. Germline assignment: CDR1 MNHNY and CDR2 SVGAGI (reference sequence). CDR3 length: 13 residues. CDR3 DNA sequence: TGTGCCAGCAGACCCGGACAGGGGGTAAAACTGTTTTTT. The encoded protein is CASRPGQGVKLFF.

This clonotype was observed at least ten times. The chain recombines TRBV7-2 with TRBJ1-2, with 7 nucleotides matching TRBD1. Germline values: CDR1 SGHTA, CDR2 FQGNSA. V shed 3 bases, J shed 8 bases, and the junction held 0 bases outside the gene matches. The CDR3 is made up of 11 amino acids. The CDR3 here is CASSLTGGYTF. In nucleotides, the CDR3 is TGTGCCAGCAGCTTGACAGGGGGCTACACCTTC.

This chain links TRBV20-1 with TRBJ1-5; TRBD1 matches at 7 bases. Germline values: CDR1 DFQATT, CDR2 SNEGSKA (reference sequence). This CDR3 region has 16 residues. J was trimmed by 4 bases and V by 3 bases; bases with no gene match: 12. The CDR3 loop is CSARAPRDSINQPQHF. CDR3 sequence (DNA): TGCAGTGCTAGGGCCCCCCGGGACAGCATAAATCAGCCCCAGCATTTT.